The 8 T cell receptor beta chains listed next were all sequenced from one sample in a study of blood T cells in healthy people across ages. The use of a sample-barcoded 5' primer and a J-beta primer mix characterized a second PCR of roughly 6 to 11 cycles. TCRdb redid the calling of the 5' RACE reads with MiXCR, one entry per CDR3 protein. The table has about 590,000 distinct CDR3 sequences, approximately 30% seen once. Specimen: blood. The receptor set was obtained from a woman at least 80 years old in good health.

Ten or more counts support this clonotype. The gene calls are TRBV6-6 and TRBJ2-7; D tentatively fits TRBD1 or TRBD2 (5 bases each). Deletions cut 7 bases from V and 0 bases from J, with 16 bases between. This CDR3 is 15 amino acids long. The germline V gene has CDR1 MNHNY and CDR2 SVGAGI (reference sequence). CDR3 in DNA: TGTGCCAGCACCGACCGTGGGACCTACTCCTACGAGCAGTACTTC. Its translation: CASTDRGTYSYEQYF.

Many counts were recorded for this clonotype. This sequence joins TRBV7-2 and TRBJ2-1; TRBD2 might be the D (6 bases). The germline CDR1 and CDR2 sequences are SGHTA and FQGNSA. The CDR3 runs to 16 residues. Trimming removed 10 bases at V and 2 bases at J, with 21 bases between. CDR3 in amino acids: CATRRDRGIAYNEQFF. The CDR3 nucleotides are TGTGCCACCCGGCGGGATCGGGGAATCGCCTACAATGAGCAGTTCTTC.

This clonotype turned up a few times. The V and J genes are TRBV7-9 and TRBJ1-2; possibly TRBD1 for D (5 bases). From germline, CDR1 is SEHNR and CDR2 FQNEAQ (reference sequence). Trimming removed 4 bases from V and 4 bases from J, with 10 bases in between. The CDR3 extends over 13 amino acids. In DNA form, the CDR3 reads TGTGCCAGCAGCTCGACCGGGACCTATGGCTACACCTTC. The encoded protein is CASSSTGTYGYTF.

This chain connects TRBV6-5 to TRBJ1-1; D is unresolved. Trimming cost V 0 bases and J 1 base, with 6 bases left between them. The germline gives CDR1 MNHEY, CDR2 SVGAGI. This CDR3 region has 14 residues. The CDR3: CASSYSTPNTEAFF. The CDR3 DNA follows: TGTGCCAGCAGTTACTCGACCCCGAACACTGAAGCTTTCTTT.

This clonotype was observed many times. The chain couples TRBV4-2 to TRBJ2-3; the D gene is possibly TRBD2 (5 bases). The germline V and J ends were trimmed by 1 base and 2 bases, with 13 bases remaining between them. The CDR3 consists of 16 residues. Germline loops: CDR1 LGHNA, CDR2 YNFKEQ. The DNA for the CDR3 is TGTGCCAGCAGCCAAGCCAGCGAGCGGACCACAGATACGCAGTATTTT. It encodes CASSQASERTTDTQYF.

This clonotype came up many times. V and J are TRBV4-1 and TRBJ1-2; D gene unclear. Per the germline V gene, CDR1 is MGHRA and CDR2 is YSYEKL. V lost 4 bases to trimming and J lost 3 bases, with 12 bases between them. The CDR3 is 14 residues long. In DNA form, the CDR3 reads TGCGCCAGCAGCCCCCTAGGGAGAGACTATGGCTACACCTTC. Its protein is CASSPLGRDYGYTF.

The chain is built from TRBV12-3 or TRBV12-4 and TRBJ1-1; 7 nucleotides match TRBD1. Unmatched junction bases numbered 5, after V lost 10 bases and J lost 0 bases. This CDR3 is 13 amino acids long. Here the CDR3 DNA reads TGTGCCAACAAGGGACAGATGAACACTGAAGCTTTCTTT. Translated, it gives CANKGQMNTEAFF.

Ten or more counts support this clonotype. This chain links TRBV7-4 with TRBJ1-1, with TRBD1 identical over 10 bases. Germline-derived CDR1 and CDR2 are SGHVT and SQSDAQ. V shed 5 bases and J 1 base; nucleotides not matched to a gene: 16. The CDR3 consists of 19 residues. CDR3 DNA sequence: TGTGCCAGCAGCCGACGCATTTCGGGACAGGGGCGAAAGAACACTGAAGCTTTCTTT. Its translation is CASSRRISGQGRKNTEAFF.